Each of the 3 T cell receptor beta chains below was sequenced from the same sample in a study of regulatory T cells in long-lasting Graves disease (dated by TCRdb to about 2021). This sample's time point label indicates: newly diagnosed GD, antithyroid drugs for less than 3 months. RNA was extracted from PBMCs in TRIzol for both TCR sequencing and RNA sequencing. The library was obtained by multiplex PCR. Sequenced on an Illumina HiSeq 4000. iRepertoire HTBI primers and Arm-PCR amplification of CDR3 regions were used to construct TCR beta libraries. TCRdb ran its own pipeline on the public reads, namely fastp trimming at Q25 and MiXCR clone calling, and kept in-frame beta chains. CDR3 protein sequences are deduplicated, and each keeps its most common genes and DNA. Within this sample are hundreds of thousands of distinct CDR3 sequences, with about 13% of them counted one time only. 10% of the sample belongs to the ten largest clones.

The sample was also reused in another study, on T cells in Graves' hyperthyroidism and ophthalmopathy.

Here the sequenced sample was peripheral blood mononuclear cells (PBMCs), taken at new diagnosis, from a patient treated with antithyroid drugs. The receptors were gathered from a young man with Graves disease. Donor details come from another sample of the same person, matched by shared clones.

The V and J genes are TRBV7-8 and TRBJ2-1; perhaps D is TRBD1 or TRBD2 (5 bases each). Trimming stripped 2 bases from V and 2 bases from J, with 16 bases between. CDR3 length: 17 residues. Germline assignment: CDR1 SGHVS and CDR2 FQNEAQ. The CDR3 protein is CASSLRPSRETYNEQFF. Written as DNA, the CDR3 is TGTGCCAGCAGCTTACGTCCTTCCAGGGAGACCTACAATGAGCAGTTCTTC.

In its sample, this clonotype was seen a few times. CDR3 sequence (DNA): TGTGCCAGCCTAGGGGGCAGGACCTACAATAGCAATCAGCCCCAGCATTTT. Amino acid sequence: CASLGGRTYNSNQPQHF. This chain uses TRBV6-1 with TRBJ1-5; TRBD1 matches at 7 bases. Germline V gene sequence: CDR1 MNHNS, CDR2 SASEGT. The junction had 13 bases not matched to a gene; V was cut back by 8 bases and J by 0 bases. CDR3 length: 17 residues.

This clonotype was counted ten times or more. The chain joins TRBV11-2 to TRBJ1-1; no clear D gene. The CDR3 is 14 residues long. Germline lookup yields CDR1 SGHAT and CDR2 FQNNGV. Trimming removed 3 bases at V and 0 bases at J, with 8 bases between. CDR3 DNA: TGTGCCAGCAGCTTCGAGTACATGAACACTGAAGCTTTCTTT. Protein: CASSFEYMNTEAFF.